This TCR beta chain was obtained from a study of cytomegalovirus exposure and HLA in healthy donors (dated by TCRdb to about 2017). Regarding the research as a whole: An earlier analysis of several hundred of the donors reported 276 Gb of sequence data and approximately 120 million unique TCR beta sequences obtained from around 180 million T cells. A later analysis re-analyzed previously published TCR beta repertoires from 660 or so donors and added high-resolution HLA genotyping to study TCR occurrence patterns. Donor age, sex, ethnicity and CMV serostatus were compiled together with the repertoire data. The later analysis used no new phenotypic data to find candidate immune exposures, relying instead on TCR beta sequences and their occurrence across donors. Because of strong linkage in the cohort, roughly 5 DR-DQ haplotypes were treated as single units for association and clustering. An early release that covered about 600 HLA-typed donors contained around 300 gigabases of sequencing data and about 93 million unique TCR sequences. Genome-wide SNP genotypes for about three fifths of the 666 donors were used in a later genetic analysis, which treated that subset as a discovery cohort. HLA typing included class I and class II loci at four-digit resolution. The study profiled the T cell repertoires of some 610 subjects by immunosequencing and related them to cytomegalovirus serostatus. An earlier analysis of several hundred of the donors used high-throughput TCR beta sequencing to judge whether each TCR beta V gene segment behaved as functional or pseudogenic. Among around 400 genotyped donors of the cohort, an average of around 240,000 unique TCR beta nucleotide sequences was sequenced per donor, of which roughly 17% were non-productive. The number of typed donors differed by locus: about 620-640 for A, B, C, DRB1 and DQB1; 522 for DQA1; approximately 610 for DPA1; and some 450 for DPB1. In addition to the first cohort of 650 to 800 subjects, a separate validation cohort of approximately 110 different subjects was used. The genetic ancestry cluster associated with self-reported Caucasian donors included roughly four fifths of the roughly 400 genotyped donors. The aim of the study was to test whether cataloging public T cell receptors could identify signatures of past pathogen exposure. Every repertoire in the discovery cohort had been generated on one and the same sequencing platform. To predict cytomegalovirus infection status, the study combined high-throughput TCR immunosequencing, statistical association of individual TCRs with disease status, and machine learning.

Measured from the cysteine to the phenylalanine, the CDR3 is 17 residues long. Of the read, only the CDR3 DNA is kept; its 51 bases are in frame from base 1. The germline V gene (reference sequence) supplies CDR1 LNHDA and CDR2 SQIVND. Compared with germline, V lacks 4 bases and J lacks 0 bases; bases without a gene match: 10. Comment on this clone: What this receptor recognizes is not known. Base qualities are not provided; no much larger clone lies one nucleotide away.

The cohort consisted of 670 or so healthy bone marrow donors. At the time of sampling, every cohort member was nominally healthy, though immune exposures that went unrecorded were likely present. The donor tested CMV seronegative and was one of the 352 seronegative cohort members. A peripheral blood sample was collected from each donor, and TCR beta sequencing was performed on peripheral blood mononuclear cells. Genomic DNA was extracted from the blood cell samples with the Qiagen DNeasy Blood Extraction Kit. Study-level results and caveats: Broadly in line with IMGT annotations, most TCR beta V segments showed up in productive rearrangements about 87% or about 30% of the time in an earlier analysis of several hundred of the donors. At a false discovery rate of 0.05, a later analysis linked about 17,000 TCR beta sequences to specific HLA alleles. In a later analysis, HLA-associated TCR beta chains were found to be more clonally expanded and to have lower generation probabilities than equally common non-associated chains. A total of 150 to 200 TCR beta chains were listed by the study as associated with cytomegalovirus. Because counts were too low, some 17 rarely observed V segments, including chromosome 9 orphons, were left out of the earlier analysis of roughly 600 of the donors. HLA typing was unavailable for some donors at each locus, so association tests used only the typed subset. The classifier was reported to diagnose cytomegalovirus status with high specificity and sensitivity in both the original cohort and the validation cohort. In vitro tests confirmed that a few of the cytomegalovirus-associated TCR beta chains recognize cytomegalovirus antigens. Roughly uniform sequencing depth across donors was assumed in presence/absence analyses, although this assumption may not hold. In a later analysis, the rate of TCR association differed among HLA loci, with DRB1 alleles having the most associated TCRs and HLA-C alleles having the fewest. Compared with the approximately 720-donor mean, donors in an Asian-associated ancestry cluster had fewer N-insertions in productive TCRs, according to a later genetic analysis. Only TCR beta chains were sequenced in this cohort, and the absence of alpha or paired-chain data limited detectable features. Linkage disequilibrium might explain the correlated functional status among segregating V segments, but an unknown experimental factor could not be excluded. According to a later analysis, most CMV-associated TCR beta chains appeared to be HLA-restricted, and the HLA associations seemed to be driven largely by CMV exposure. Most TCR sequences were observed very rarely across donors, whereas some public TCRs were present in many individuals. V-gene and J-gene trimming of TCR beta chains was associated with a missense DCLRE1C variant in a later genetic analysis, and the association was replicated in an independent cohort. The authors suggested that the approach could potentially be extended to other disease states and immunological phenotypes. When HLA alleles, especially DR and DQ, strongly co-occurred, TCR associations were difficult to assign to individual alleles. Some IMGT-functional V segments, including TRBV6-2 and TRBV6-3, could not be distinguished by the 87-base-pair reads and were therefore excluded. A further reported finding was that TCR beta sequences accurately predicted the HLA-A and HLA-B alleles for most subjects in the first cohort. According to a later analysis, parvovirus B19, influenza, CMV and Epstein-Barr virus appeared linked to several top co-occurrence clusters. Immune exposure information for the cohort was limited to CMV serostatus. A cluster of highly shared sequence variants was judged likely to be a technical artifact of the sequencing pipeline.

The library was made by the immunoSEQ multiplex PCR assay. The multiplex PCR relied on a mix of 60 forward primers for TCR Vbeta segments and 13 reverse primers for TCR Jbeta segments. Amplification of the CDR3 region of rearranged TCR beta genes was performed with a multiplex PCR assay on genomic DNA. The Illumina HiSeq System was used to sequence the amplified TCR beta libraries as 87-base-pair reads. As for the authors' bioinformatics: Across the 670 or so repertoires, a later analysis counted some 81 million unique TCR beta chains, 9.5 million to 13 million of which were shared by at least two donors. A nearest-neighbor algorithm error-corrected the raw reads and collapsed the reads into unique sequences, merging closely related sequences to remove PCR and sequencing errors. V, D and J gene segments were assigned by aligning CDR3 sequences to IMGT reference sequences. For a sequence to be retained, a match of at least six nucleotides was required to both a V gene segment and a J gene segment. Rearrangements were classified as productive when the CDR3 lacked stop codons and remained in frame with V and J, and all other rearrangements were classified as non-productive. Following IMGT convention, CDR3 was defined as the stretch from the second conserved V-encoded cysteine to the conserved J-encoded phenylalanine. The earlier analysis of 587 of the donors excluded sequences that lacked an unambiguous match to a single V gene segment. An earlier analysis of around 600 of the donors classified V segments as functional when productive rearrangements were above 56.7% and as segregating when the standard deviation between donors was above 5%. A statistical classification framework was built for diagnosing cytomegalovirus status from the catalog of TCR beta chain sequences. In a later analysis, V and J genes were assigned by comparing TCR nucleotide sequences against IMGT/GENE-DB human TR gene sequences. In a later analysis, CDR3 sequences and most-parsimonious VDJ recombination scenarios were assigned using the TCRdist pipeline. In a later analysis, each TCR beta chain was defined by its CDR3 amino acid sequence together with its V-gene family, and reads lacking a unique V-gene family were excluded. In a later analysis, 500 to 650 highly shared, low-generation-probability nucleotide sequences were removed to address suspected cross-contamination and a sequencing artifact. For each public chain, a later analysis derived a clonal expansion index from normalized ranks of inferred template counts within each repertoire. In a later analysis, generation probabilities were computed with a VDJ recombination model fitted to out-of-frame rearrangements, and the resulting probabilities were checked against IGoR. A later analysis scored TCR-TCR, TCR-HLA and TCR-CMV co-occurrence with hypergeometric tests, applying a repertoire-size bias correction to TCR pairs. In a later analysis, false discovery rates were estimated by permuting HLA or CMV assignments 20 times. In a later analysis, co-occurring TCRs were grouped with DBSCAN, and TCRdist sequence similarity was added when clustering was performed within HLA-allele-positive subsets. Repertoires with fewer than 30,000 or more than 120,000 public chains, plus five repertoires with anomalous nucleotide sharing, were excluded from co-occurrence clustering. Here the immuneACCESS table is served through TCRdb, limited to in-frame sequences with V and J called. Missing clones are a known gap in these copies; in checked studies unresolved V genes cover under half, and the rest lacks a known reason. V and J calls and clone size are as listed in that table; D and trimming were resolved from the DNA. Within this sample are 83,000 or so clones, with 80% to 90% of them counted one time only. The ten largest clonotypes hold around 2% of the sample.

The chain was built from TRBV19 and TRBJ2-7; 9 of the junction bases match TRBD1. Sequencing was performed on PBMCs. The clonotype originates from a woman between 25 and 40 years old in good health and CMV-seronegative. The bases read TGTGCCAGTAGTACGGGTTTGTCGGGACAGGGCTCCTACGAGCAGTACTTC. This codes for CASSTGLSGQGSYEQYF.